Listed below are T cell receptor beta chains from one sample, sequenced in a study of human thymus T cells. Generated by immunoSEQ multiplex PCR, the TCRdb table keeps only in-frame clones and is missing some. The sample contains around 120,000 clones, about 95% of which appear only once. Sequencing was carried out using thymus tissue. These receptors were obtained from a boy under three years old with a congenital heart defect but otherwise immunologically healthy. Each CDR3 is given with its conserved first and last residue. The order of the fields is V gene, D gene, J gene, clone size, CDR3 protein, CDR3 DNA. The D gene is left open where the match is weak. Expanded clones are given a class, and other clones once, few, many or no size at all.

>TRBV11-2|TRBD2|TRBJ2-7|NA
CASSPGLAGGTSYEQYF
TGTGCCAGCAGTCCGGGACTAGCGGGGGGGACTTCCTACGAGCAGTACTTC
>TRBV19|NA|TRBJ2-2|NA
CASSIDGTGELFF
TGTGCCAGTAGTATAGATGGCACCGGGGAGCTGTTTTTT
>TRBV15|NA|TRBJ1-2|NA
CATSPRGQNYGYTF
TGTGCCACCAGCCCCCGAGGCCAGAACTATGGCTACACCTTC
>TRBV2|TRBD1|TRBJ1-2|NA
CARRTGANGYTF
TGTGCCAGAAGGACAGGAGCAAATGGCTACACCTTC
>TRBV4-3|NA|TRBJ1-2|NA
CASSQGARGGYTF
TGCGCCAGCAGCCAAGGCGCGAGGGGCGGCTACACCTTC
>TRBV10-3|NA|TRBJ1-4|once
CAISAGQSGGVNEKLFF
TGTGCCATCAGTGCCGGACAGTCCGGCGGGGTCAATGAAAAACTGTTTTTT
>TRBV14|NA|TRBJ2-1|NA
CASSRVRRSSYNEQFF
TGTGCCAGCAGCAGGGTTCGGCGGAGCTCCTACAATGAGCAGTTCTTC
>TRBV28|TRBD1|TRBJ1-4|NA
CASSFDRDRGVSANEKLFF
TGTGCCAGCAGTTTTGATCGGGACAGGGGAGTATCGGCTAATGAAAAACTGTTTTTT
>TRBV28|NA|TRBJ2-5|NA
CASNHRPRGETQYF
TGTGCCAGCAATCATAGACCCAGGGGAGAGACCCAGTACTTC
>TRBV2|TRBD2|TRBJ2-1|NA
CASSSAGGAWNEQFF
TGTGCCAGCAGCTCAGCGGGGGGTGCTTGGAATGAGCAGTTCTTC
>TRBV27|NA|TRBJ1-1|NA
CASSLDRRPYEAFF
TGTGCCAGCAGTCTCGACAGGCGCCCTTATGAAGCTTTCTTT
>TRBV28|NA|TRBJ1-1|NA
CASSSRPILGAFF
TGTGCCAGCAGTTCCCGACCAATTCTTGGAGCTTTCTTT
>TRBV9|TRBD1|TRBJ1-2|NA
CASSVGRDRGPLFYGYTF
TGTGCCAGCAGCGTAGGGCGAGACAGGGGGCCCCTCTTCTATGGCTACACCTTC
>TRBV11-3|TRBD2|TRBJ2-7|NA
CASSSPFGTSGGSFYEQYF
TGTGCCAGCAGCTCCCCCTTCGGGACTAGCGGGGGTTCCTTCTACGAGCAGTACTTC
>TRBV4-1|NA|TRBJ2-5|NA
CASSHVGTQYF
TGCGCCAGCAGCCACGTCGGGACCCAGTACTTC
>TRBV6-5|NA|TRBJ2-3|NA
CASRNWTTTTDTQYF
TGTGCCAGCAGAAACTGGACAACGACCACAGATACGCAGTATTTT
>TRBV5-5|NA|TRBJ1-2|NA
CASSSIYLTGNYGYTF
TGTGCCAGCAGCTCAATTTATTTGACGGGGAACTATGGCTACACCTTC
>TRBV5-4|TRBD1|TRBJ1-1|NA
CASSPTRGPGTEAFF
TGTGCCAGCAGCCCCACCAGGGGGCCGGGCACTGAAGCTTTCTTT
>TRBV18|NA|TRBJ2-7|NA
CASSSRFQGEGEQYF
TGTGCCAGCTCATCGCGGTTTCAGGGGGAGGGCGAGCAGTACTTC
>TRBV7-2|TRBD2|TRBJ2-4|NA
CASSTYSGGAGKNIQYF
TGTGCCAGCAGCACGTATAGCGGGGGGGCTGGCAAAAACATTCAGTACTTC
>TRBV2|NA|TRBJ2-7|NA
CASSRGSSYEQYF
TGTGCCAGCAGTCGGGGGAGCTCCTACGAGCAGTACTTC
>TRBV7-9|NA|TRBJ2-1|NA
CASSSSRTEHNEQFF
TGTGCCAGCAGCTCAAGCCGGACAGAACACAATGAGCAGTTCTTC
>TRBV5-1|TRBD1|TRBJ1-1|NA
CASSSPGGRGEEAFF
TGCGCCAGCAGCTCACCAGGGGGCCGGGGTGAGGAAGCTTTCTTT
>TRBV4-1|NA|TRBJ2-3|NA
CASSQGPASDTDTQYF
TGCGCCAGCAGCCAAGGGCCGGCTAGCGACACAGATACGCAGTATTTT
>TRBV4-1|NA|TRBJ2-5|NA
CASSQDVSTRKETQYF
TGCGCCAGCAGCCAAGACGTATCGACTAGGAAAGAGACCCAGTACTTC
>TRBV7-2|TRBD1|TRBJ2-2|NA
CASSLEGQATGELFF
TGTGCCAGCAGCTTAGAGGGACAGGCCACCGGGGAGCTGTTTTTT
>TRBV30|NA|TRBJ2-5|NA
CAWGLETQYF
TGTGCCTGGGGGTTGGAGACCCAGTACTTC
>TRBV4-1|TRBD1|TRBJ2-1|NA
CASSQDVGQGYNEQFF
TGCGCCAGCAGCCAAGATGTGGGACAGGGATACAATGAGCAGTTCTTC
>TRBV7-9|NA|TRBJ1-1|NA
CASSLTVGNTEAFF
TGTGCCAGCAGTCTCACTGTGGGGAACACTGAAGCTTTCTTT
>TRBV2|TRBD1|TRBJ1-4|NA
CASRQGTGGFGEKLFF
TGTGCCAGCAGGCAAGGGACAGGGGGGTTCGGGGAAAAACTGTTTTTT
>TRBV14|TRBD2|TRBJ2-1|NA
CASSPPPLLAGGPGEQFF
TGTGCCAGCAGTCCTCCCCCCCTACTAGCGGGGGGGCCGGGGGAGCAGTTCTTC
>TRBV6-7|NA|TRBJ1-1|NA
CASSYSREAFF
TGTGCCAGCAGTTACAGCAGGGAAGCTTTCTTT
>TRBV6-1|TRBD1|TRBJ1-2|once
CASSGTGQYYRGYTF
TGTGCCAGCAGTGGGACGGGACAGTACTATAGAGGCTACACCTTC
>TRBV7-2|TRBD1|TRBJ1-2|NA
CASSLSRQGARGYTF
TGTGCCAGCAGCTTGTCACGACAGGGGGCGCGAGGCTACACCTTC
>TRBV7-2|NA|TRBJ2-1|NA
CASSSFTYPNEQFF
TGTGCCAGCAGCTCCTTCACCTACCCCAATGAGCAGTTCTTC
>TRBV29-1|TRBD1|TRBJ1-2|NA
CSVDAGDSHYGYTF
TGCAGCGTTGACGCCGGGGACAGCCACTATGGCTACACCTTC
>TRBV5-1|TRBD1|TRBJ2-6|NA
CASSFLGQGARGANVLTF
TGCGCCAGCAGCTTCTTAGGACAGGGGGCGCGTGGGGCCAACGTCCTGACTTTC
>TRBV9|TRBD2|TRBJ2-3|NA
CASSASGGAGDTQYF
TGTGCCAGCAGCGCTAGCGGGGGGGCCGGAGATACGCAGTATTTT
>TRBV6-6|NA|TRBJ1-4|NA
CASTTWGDEKLFF
TGTGCCAGCACCACTTGGGGGGATGAAAAACTGTTTTTT
>TRBV6-1|NA|TRBJ2-1|NA
CASSEAEHEQFF
TGTGCCAGCAGTGAAGCGGAGCATGAGCAGTTCTTC
>TRBV27|NA|TRBJ2-3|NA
CATGDRKNNPTDTQYF
TGTGCCACCGGAGACCGAAAAAATAACCCCACAGATACGCAGTATTTT
>TRBV27|NA|TRBJ1-3|NA
CASSLTGKSGNTIYF
TGTGCCAGCAGTTTAACAGGGAAGTCTGGAAACACCATATATTTT
>TRBV4-1|NA|TRBJ1-2|NA
CASSRNISTNYGYTF
TGCGCCAGCAGTCGGAACATCTCGACTAACTATGGCTACACCTTC
>TRBV7-2|NA|TRBJ2-3|NA
CASTPGSSTDTQYF
TGTGCCAGCACCCCGGGGTCAAGCACAGATACGCAGTATTTT
>TRBV11-2|TRBD2|TRBJ2-7|NA
CASSSRTSSLSYEQYF
TGTGCCAGCAGCTCACGGACTAGTTCCCTCTCGTACGAGCAGTACTTC
>TRBV5-1|NA|TRBJ2-7|NA
CASSRPGDPYEQYF
TGCGCCAGCAGCCGCCCAGGGGACCCTTACGAGCAGTACTTC
>TRBV10-1|NA|TRBJ1-5|NA
CASSENFPLNQPQHF
TGCGCCAGCAGTGAGAACTTCCCCCTAAATCAGCCCCAGCATTTT
>TRBV7-2|NA|TRBJ2-7|NA
CASSLFKSYEQYF
TGTGCCAGCAGCTTATTTAAGAGTTACGAGCAGTACTTC
>TRBV5-6|NA|TRBJ1-1|NA
CASSLEGFLSTEAFF
TGTGCCAGCAGCTTGGAGGGGTTCCTGAGCACTGAAGCTTTCTTT
>TRBV15|NA|TRBJ2-1|NA
CATSSCHNEQFF
TGTGCCACCAGTTCCTGCCACAATGAGCAGTTCTTC
>TRBV28|TRBD2|TRBJ2-3|NA
CASSYRASGGGPSGTDTQYF
TGTGCCAGCAGTTACAGGGCTAGCGGGGGTGGCCCTTCTGGCACAGATACGCAGTATTTT
>TRBV19|NA|TRBJ1-2|once
CASSRPGTPWVGGYTF
TGTGCCAGTAGCCGTCCCGGGACGCCTTGGGTGGGTGGCTACACCTTC